Listed below are T cell receptor beta chains from one sample, sequenced in a study of a mutant IDH1 vaccine in newly diagnosed glioma. Their cognate antigens are unknown. The protocol was immunoSEQ multiplex PCR, while the TCRdb copy is restricted to in-frame clones and leaves out a portion. The repertoire holds 33,000 or so clones, with around 77% as singletons. Sequences were derived from PBMCs, sampled from a glioma patient whose treatment included an IDH1 peptide vaccine. These receptors were obtained from a woman in her twenties or thirties with glioma. Some clones in this sample may be carry-over from other donors' samples. Each CDR3 is given with its conserved first and last residue. A D gene is named only where the DNA matches it firmly. A clone size is listed for some rows: how often the clone was seen (once, few, many), or a class if it is expanded.

V gene,clone size,D gene,J gene,CDR3 DNA,CDR3 protein
TRBV5-1,NA,NA,TRBJ2-7,TGCGCCAGCAGCTTGGAAATTCTTACCTACGAGCAGTACTTC,CASSLEILTYEQYF
TRBV6-4,NA,TRBD1,TRBJ1-2,TGTGCCAGCACCCCAACGGGACAGGGGAACTATGGCTACACCTTC,CASTPTGQGNYGYTF
TRBV7-2,once,TRBD2,TRBJ2-7,TGTGCCAGCTCGAGACTAGCTCAATACGAGCAGTACTTC,CASSRLAQYEQYF
TRBV30,once,NA,TRBJ1-2,TGTGCCTGGAGCGAGGACATAAACTATGGCTACACCTTC,CAWSEDINYGYTF
TRBV18,once,NA,TRBJ1-1,TGTGCCAGCTCACCCGGGTCCCTGAACACTGAAGCTTTCTTT,CASSPGSLNTEAFF
TRBV6-5,few,TRBD1,TRBJ1-4,TGTGCCAGCAGTTACACGACAGGGGAGAATGAAAAACTGTTTTTT,CASSYTTGENEKLFF
TRBV5-5,NA,NA,TRBJ2-1,TGTGCCAGCAGCGGAAATGAGCAGTTCTTC,CASSGNEQFF
TRBV7-9,NA,NA,TRBJ2-1,TGTGCCAGCAGCTTAGGCCCATACAATGAGCAGTTCTTC,CASSLGPYNEQFF
TRBV9,NA,NA,TRBJ1-3,TGTGCCAGCAGCTATACAGGGTCTGGAAACACCATATATTTT,CASSYTGSGNTIYF
TRBV10-3,NA,TRBD2,TRBJ2-7,TGTGCCATCAGTGAAGGTCCAGCGGGATTAGCCTACGAGCAGTACTTC,CAISEGPAGLAYEQYF
TRBV11-2,NA,NA,TRBJ2-7,TGTGCCAGCAGCCCTCAACGAACAGGGCTCTTCGAGCAGTACTTC,CASSPQRTGLFEQYF
TRBV4-1,NA,NA,TRBJ2-7,TGCGCCAGCAGCCAAGAGACGGGGACGGGCTACGAGCAGTACTTC,CASSQETGTGYEQYF
TRBV19,NA,NA,TRBJ2-5,TGTGCCAGTAGTATAGCAGTCTCGGGGGAGACCCAGTACTTC,CASSIAVSGETQYF
TRBV7-2,NA,NA,TRBJ2-3,TGTGCCAGCAGCTTAGCGGTAGGAGGGGGCCTAACAGATACGCAGTATTTT,CASSLAVGGGLTDTQYF
TRBV28,NA,NA,TRBJ1-2,TGTGCCAGCAGTCCCAACGCAGGGACTGGGGGCTACACCTTC,CASSPNAGTGGYTF
TRBV19,NA,NA,TRBJ2-3,TGTGCCAGTAGTATAGTCCGAGGCACAGATACGCAGTATTTT,CASSIVRGTDTQYF
TRBV29-1,NA,TRBD1,TRBJ1-2,TGCAGCGTTAGACAGGGGTCGAAACCCCCCTTTGGCTACACCTTC,CSVRQGSKPPFGYTF
TRBV10-3,NA,TRBD1,TRBJ2-7,TGTGCCATCAGCGCTGGGACAGATTCCTACGAGCAGTACTTC,CAISAGTDSYEQYF
TRBV2,NA,NA,TRBJ1-5,TGTGCCAGCAGTACGGATCAGCCCCAGCATTTT,CASSTDQPQHF
TRBV7-8,NA,TRBD2,TRBJ2-7,TGTGCCAGCAGCTTAGGGGGACTAGCGGGAGCGGACGAGCAGTACTTC,CASSLGGLAGADEQYF
TRBV19,NA,TRBD1,TRBJ1-1,TGTGCCAGTAGTTCCGGACAGGGCTGGACTGAAGCTTTCTTT,CASSSGQGWTEAFF
TRBV4-2,NA,TRBD2,TRBJ2-7,TGTGCCAGCAGCCAAGAAGAAGCCAGCGGGGTATCCTACGAGCAGTACTTC,CASSQEEASGVSYEQYF
TRBV2,NA,NA,TRBJ2-7,TGTGCCAGCAGTGAAGCGGGCAGCTTCTACGAGCAGTACTTC,CASSEAGSFYEQYF
TRBV5-6,NA,NA,TRBJ2-1,TGTGCCAGCAGCGTTAGCGGAAGCTCCTACAATGAGCAGTTCTTC,CASSVSGSSYNEQFF
TRBV6-5,NA,TRBD2,TRBJ2-7,TGTGCCAGCAGTTACTTCCCGGGACTAGCGGACGAGCAGTACTTC,CASSYFPGLADEQYF
TRBV7-9,few,NA,TRBJ1-4,TGTGCCAGCAGTATAGGGCAGGGTGGAGAAAAACTGTTTTTT,CASSIGQGGEKLFF
TRBV18,once,NA,TRBJ2-7,TGTGCCAGCTCACTGTTTGAGGACGAGCAGTACTTC,CASSLFEDEQYF
TRBV5-8,once,TRBD1,TRBJ2-2,TGTGCCAGCAGCGGGCCCGGGACAGGGGCCACCGGGGAGCTGTTTTTT,CASSGPGTGATGELFF
TRBV18,NA,NA,TRBJ1-5,TGTGCCAGCTCCTGGACAGCGAATCAGCCCCAGCATTTT,CASSWTANQPQHF
TRBV18,NA,NA,TRBJ1-5,TGTGCCAGCTCACCACCCAGGGTTCAGGGTCAGCCCCAGCATTTT,CASSPPRVQGQPQHF
TRBV19,NA,NA,TRBJ2-1,TGTGCCAGTAATGCCCTAGCGTCGAGCTCCTACAATGAGCAGTTCTTC,CASNALASSSYNEQFF
TRBV7-2,NA,NA,TRBJ1-2,TGTGCCAGCAGCTTATCCGGGCCCTCTAATGGCTACACCTTC,CASSLSGPSNGYTF
TRBV10-1,NA,NA,TRBJ2-1,TGCGCCAGCAGTCCCGGGACCTCCCTCAATGAGCAGTTCTTC,CASSPGTSLNEQFF
TRBV6-5,once,NA,TRBJ1-2,TGTGCCAGCAGCACAAACACTTGGCCTTATGGCTACACCTTC,CASSTNTWPYGYTF
TRBV2,NA,TRBD1,TRBJ1-2,TGTGCCAGCAGGTCAGGGACAGGGAGTACCCTCTACACCTTC,CASRSGTGSTLYTF
TRBV29-1,NA,NA,TRBJ2-1,TGCAGCGTTCCGGTTAGCTCCTACAATGAGCAGTTCTTC,CSVPVSSYNEQFF